This is a list of T cell receptor beta chains from one sample in a study of graft-versus-host responses after intestinal transplantation. TCRdb's table, derived via immunoSEQ multiplex PCR, lists solely in-frame clones and lacks some. The sample consists of approximately 94,000 clones, roughly 87% of them appearing once. Their cognate antigens are unknown. The sample here was unstimulated CD4+ T cells sorted from spleen or lymph node cells, taken before transplant. All receptors come from a human donor who was the organ donor for an intestinal transplant. CDR3s include the opening cysteine and the closing phenylalanine or tryptophan. D genes are given only for firm matches. Clone size is shown for a subset of rows, as once, few, many or a class of expanded clone.

J	V	size	D	CDR3	DNA
TRBJ1-4	TRBV7-6	-	-	CASSLGIGNEKLFF	TGTGCCAGCAGCCTCGGGATCGGGAATGAAAAACTGTTTTTT
TRBJ2-1	TRBV5-1	-	-	CASSDPGPQFF	TGCGCCAGCAGCGACCCGGGTCCGCAGTTCTTC
TRBJ1-1	TRBV30	-	-	CAVKKTENTEAFF	TGTGCCGTAAAAAAAACGGAGAACACTGAAGCTTTCTTT
TRBJ1-5	TRBV19	-	-	CASSIGRGGQPQHF	TGTGCCAGTAGTATCGGCAGGGGAGGTCAGCCCCAGCATTTT
TRBJ2-7	TRBV5-1	-	-	CASTPFSGGLSSYEQYF	TGCGCCAGCACGCCTTTCTCTGGGGGTCTCAGCTCCTACGAGCAGTACTTC
TRBJ2-5	TRBV5-4	-	TRBD1	CASSLDPRTGGLETQYF	TGTGCCAGCAGCTTGGACCCCAGGACAGGGGGCCTCGAGACCCAGTACTTC
TRBJ2-1	TRBV2	-	-	CASSEDRWRGEQFF	TGTGCCAGCAGTGAGGACAGGTGGAGGGGGGAGCAGTTCTTC
TRBJ1-5	TRBV4-1	-	-	CASSFITGSNQPQHF	TGCGCCAGCAGCTTTATAACAGGGTCAAATCAGCCCCAGCATTTT
TRBJ1-3	TRBV10-3	few	-	CAIQSRDHSGNTIYF	TGTGCCATCCAGTCGCGGGACCACTCTGGAAACACCATATATTTT
TRBJ1-3	TRBV6-1	-	-	CASSESSLGQTISTIYF	TGTGCCAGCAGTGAAAGTTCTCTAGGACAGACAATATCCACCATATATTTT
TRBJ2-3	TRBV18	-	-	CASSKGLGDTDTQYF	TGTGCCAGCTCTAAGGGGCTTGGGGACACAGATACGCAGTATTTT
TRBJ1-1	TRBV29-1	once	-	CSVETRGGGRTEAFF	TGCAGCGTTGAGACCCGAGGGGGGGGCCGGACTGAAGCTTTCTTT
TRBJ2-7	TRBV29-1	once	-	CSVAGAGEQYF	TGCAGCGTCGCTGGAGCGGGCGAGCAGTACTTC
TRBJ1-5	TRBV6-6	-	-	CASTVTVARQPQHF	TGTGCCAGCACAGTTACTGTCGCCCGTCAGCCCCAGCATTTT
TRBJ1-1	TRBV27	-	-	CASSLASWNTEAFF	TGTGCCAGCAGTTTAGCATCGTGGAACACTGAAGCTTTCTTT
TRBJ1-3	TRBV4-2	-	-	CASSQSGTSGNTIYF	TGTGCCAGCAGCCAAAGTGGAACCTCTGGAAACACCATATATTTT
TRBJ1-1	TRBV28	few	TRBD1	CASSGNRDRVREAFF	TGTGCCAGCAGCGGTAACCGGGACAGGGTCCGTGAAGCTTTCTTT
TRBJ1-3	TRBV9	-	-	CASSVGGTGNTIYF	TGTGCCAGCAGCGTAGGAGGGACTGGAAACACCATATATTTT
TRBJ1-5	TRBV5-5	-	-	CASSIEEFYSNQPQHF	TGTGCCAGCAGCATAGAGGAGTTTTATAGCAATCAGCCCCAGCATTTT
TRBJ2-6	TRBV19	-	TRBD1	CASQQGPYSGANVLTF	TGTGCCAGCCAACAGGGGCCTTACTCTGGGGCCAACGTCCTGACTTTC
TRBJ1-2	TRBV28	-	-	CASNLGTTGDYGYTF	TGTGCCAGCAACCTCGGGACAACGGGGGACTATGGCTACACCTTC
TRBJ2-1	TRBV15	-	-	CATSRDRPSSYNEQFF	TGTGCCACCAGCAGAGATAGGCCGAGCTCCTACAATGAGCAGTTCTTC